Here is one T cell receptor (beta chain) with its context. Its antigen is unidentified. Libraries were prepared by immunoSEQ multiplex PCR; TCRdb keeps only in-frame clonotypes and omits some of them. The sample consists of over 45,000 clones, roughly 77% of them appearing once. The CDR3 sequence is 14 residues long. V was clipped by 5 bases and J by 2 bases, with 12 bases between them. Germline V CDR1 and CDR2: LNHDA, SQIVND (reference sequence). These data come from a study of OX40 agonist ivuxolimab in advanced cancers. Across the study: At doses from 0.01 to 10 mg/kg, patients were given intravenous ivuxolimab every 2 weeks.

Autoimmune disease history or systemic immunosuppression barred patients. The timepoints at which blood was sampled were baseline, cycle 4 day 1, and cycle 7 day 1. General study results and limits: Fewer expanded clones were found on average in CD4+ than in CD8+ T cells.

This TCR derives from an adult with an advanced solid tumor such as melanoma, head and neck, liver or kidney cancer. This chain joins TRBV19 and TRBJ1-1, with TRBD1 as a possible D gene (6 bases). The source was CD4+ or CD8+ T cells sorted from blood, collected in a trial of the OX40 agonist ivuxolimab. CDR3 nucleotide sequence: TGTGCCAGTAGTGGGCCGGACAGAAACACTGAAGCTTTCTTT. This encodes CASSGPDRNTEAFF.